This TCR beta chain was captured by sequencing in a study of blood T cell repertoires in COVID-19. As for the study in general: The United States, Italy and Spain provided the acute and convalescent COVID-19 samples. Sources were T cells, B-cell-depleted T cells, or PBMCs; the material itself was cDNA or gDNA.

This CDR3 contains 14 residues. Germline CDR1 reads SGHTA; CDR2 reads FQGTGA. V was pared by 4 bases and J by 4 bases, with 11 bases between. Original data processing: Scientists estimated how many nucleated cells there were by amplifying reference gene primers. Profiled with immunoSEQ multiplex PCR; TCRdb holds only in-frame clones, not every one. From that table come the V and J calls and clone size; the DNA was used to work out D and trimming. This sample has around 300,000 clones, with roughly 88% found just once. The sequence derives from a woman aged 25 to 39 with active or convalescent COVID-19. Sample: peripheral blood. The chain joins TRBV7-3 to TRBJ2-1; tentatively, D is TRBD2 (5 bases). The CDR3: CASSSRGRYNEQFF. The CDR3, as DNA: TGTGCCAGCAGCTCCCGAGGGAGATACAATGAGCAGTTCTTC.